A selection of T cell receptor beta chains follows, all from one sample in a study of cytomegalovirus exposure and HLA in healthy donors. The protocol was immunoSEQ multiplex PCR, while the TCRdb copy is restricted to in-frame clones and leaves out a portion. The table has around 190,000 clones, approximately 70% seen once. Sequenced material: PBMCs. The receptors here all came from a woman in her thirties in good health and CMV-seropositive. Both conserved end residues are part of each CDR3. Each record gives: D gene, clone size, V gene, J gene, CDR3 DNA, CDR3 protein. The D gene is left open where the match is weak. Clone size is stated in some rows and not others, as once, few, many or a class when expanded.

>TRBD1|NA|TRBV5-1|TRBJ1-1
TGCGCCAGCAGCTGGGACAGGGGCAAGGCTGAAGCTTTCTTT
CASSWDRGKAEAFF
>TRBD2|NA|TRBV19|TRBJ2-1
TGTGCCAGTACGGTCGGGGGGGCCAATGAGCAGTTCTTC
CASTVGGANEQFF
>TRBD2|NA|TRBV2|TRBJ2-7
TGTGCCAGCCATAGGCTAGCGGCCCAAGGCGAGCAGTACTTC
CASHRLAAQGEQYF
>NA|NA|TRBV7-2|TRBJ2-1
TGTGCCAGCAGTAAAAGTAGCGAGCTCTCCTACAATGAGCAGTTCTTC
CASSKSSELSYNEQFF
>TRBD1|NA|TRBV14|TRBJ2-7
TGTGCCAGCAGCCATATCCCGGGACAGGGTAGCAACGAGCAGTACTTC
CASSHIPGQGSNEQYF
>NA|NA|TRBV7-9|TRBJ1-2
TGTGCCAGCAGTCCAGGGTTGTGGGGCTACACCTTC
CASSPGLWGYTF
>NA|NA|TRBV5-5|TRBJ2-1
TGTGCCAGCAGCTTGTTCCAGGCAAACAATGAGCAGTTCTTC
CASSLFQANNEQFF
>TRBD1|NA|TRBV11-2|TRBJ2-5
TGTGCCAGCAGCTCGGGACAGTTACAAGAGACCCAGTACTTC
CASSSGQLQETQYF
>NA|NA|TRBV5-1|TRBJ1-3
TGCGCCAGCAGCTTGGGCATGGGCGATAGATCTGGAAACACCATATATTTT
CASSLGMGDRSGNTIYF
>NA|NA|TRBV5-1|TRBJ2-1
TGCGCCAGCAGCTTCTTACAGGGCCACAATGAGCAGTTCTTC
CASSFLQGHNEQFF
>TRBD1|NA|TRBV5-4|TRBJ2-1
TGTGCCAGCAGAACAGGGGGTTCCTACAATGAGCAGTTCTTC
CASRTGGSYNEQFF
>NA|few|TRBV2|TRBJ2-1
TGTGCCGGAGCTCGACTGGCTCTACACAATGAGCAGTTCTTC
CAGARLALHNEQFF
>NA|NA|TRBV27|TRBJ1-2
TGTGCCAGCAGTTTCGAGGCAGGGCCGATTAACTATGGCTACACCTTC
CASSFEAGPINYGYTF
>TRBD1|NA|TRBV6-5|TRBJ2-1
TGTGCCAGCAGTGGTACAGGGGGTATACCGCTCTTC
CASSGTGGIPLF
>NA|few|TRBV28|TRBJ1-2
TGTGCCAGCAGTTTCCAGGGAGGCTATGGCTACACCTTC
CASSFQGGYGYTF
>TRBD1|few|TRBV28|TRBJ2-3
TGTGCCAGCAGAACCGGGACAGGGAAAGATACGCAGTATTTT
CASRTGTGKDTQYF
>TRBD1|NA|TRBV5-1|TRBJ1-1
TGCGCCAGCACCAAGGACAGGGGAGGAGTACGGAACACTGAAGCTTTCTTT
CASTKDRGGVRNTEAFF
>NA|few|TRBV2|TRBJ1-3
TGTGCCAGCAGTGAAGGCCCTACACGCAGGACTGGAAACACCATATATTTT
CASSEGPTRRTGNTIYF
>NA|NA|TRBV5-4|TRBJ2-2
TGTGCCAGCAGCTTGGTCGGGCTAGCCGGTGGCGGGGAGCTGTTTTTT
CASSLVGLAGGGELFF
>NA|NA|TRBV27|TRBJ2-3
TGTGCCACCCGACTAGTTCGAGGCGCAGATACGCAGTATTTT
CATRLVRGADTQYF
>TRBD2|NA|TRBV5-1|TRBJ2-7
TGCGCCAGCAGCAGGAGGGATCGGACTAGCGGGGGAGAACAGTACTTC
CASSRRDRTSGGEQYF
>TRBD1|NA|TRBV27|TRBJ1-1
TGTGCCAGCATCCGGACAGGTCGGAACACTGAAGCTTTCTTT
CASIRTGRNTEAFF
>TRBD2|few|TRBV7-9|TRBJ2-3
TGTGCCAGCAGCTTAGGGACTAGCGGGAGCAGGACAGATACGCAGTATTTT
CASSLGTSGSRTDTQYF
>TRBD2|NA|TRBV6-4|TRBJ2-3
TGTGCCAGCAGTGAGCTAGCGGGAGAGTCAGATACGCAGTATTTT
CASSELAGESDTQYF
>NA|NA|TRBV6-5|TRBJ1-2
TGTGCCAGCAGTTACCTGGAGGAGGGAGGCTACACCTTC
CASSYLEEGGYTF
>NA|NA|TRBV5-1|TRBJ1-6
TGCGCCAGCAGCTTGGCCAGGGATTCACCCCTCCACTTT
CASSLARDSPLHF
>TRBD2|NA|TRBV7-9|TRBJ2-4
TGTGCCAGCAGCTTAGGGGGACTATTAGCCAAAAACATTCAGTACTTC
CASSLGGLLAKNIQYF
>TRBD2|NA|TRBV2|TRBJ2-1
TGTGCCAGCAGAATCGGGAGGGCCGGTTTTGTCTTC
CASRIGRAGFVF
>NA|NA|TRBV10-3|TRBJ1-1
TGTGCCATCAGGAACTTGAACACTGAAGCTTTCTTT
CAIRNLNTEAFF
>NA|NA|TRBV29-1|TRBJ2-7
TGCAGCGTTGGGGGGGTCTACGAGCAGTACTTC
CSVGGVYEQYF
>NA|NA|TRBV10-2|TRBJ1-1
TGCGCCAGCAGCCTCCAAGGGAGCACTGAAGCTTTCTTT
CASSLQGSTEAFF
>NA|once|TRBV21-1|TRBJ2-7
TGTGCCAGCACCAAAGACTCGGGGGAGCAGTACTTC
CASTKDSGEQYF
>NA|NA|TRBV19|TRBJ2-1
TGTGCCAGTAGATCAGAATTCAATGAGCAGTTCTTC
CASRSEFNEQFF
>NA|NA|TRBV27|TRBJ1-5
TGTGCCAGCAGCCGGGAAGGCGATCAGCCCCAGCATTTT
CASSREGDQPQHF
>NA|NA|TRBV6-5|TRBJ2-7
TGTGCCAGCAACAGCGGCAGCTACGAGCAGTACTTC
CASNSGSYEQYF
>TRBD2|once|TRBV27|TRBJ2-7
TGTGCCAGCAGTATTCCGACTAGCGGGAGAGTCGAGCAGTACTTC
CASSIPTSGRVEQYF
>TRBD2|NA|TRBV19|TRBJ2-1
TGTGCCAGTAGTATTTTACTAGCGGGAGGGGGGAATGAGCAGTTCTTC
CASSILLAGGGNEQFF
>NA|NA|TRBV28|TRBJ1-5
TGTGCCAGCACGGAGGGAGGTCAGCCCCAGCATTTT
CASTEGGQPQHF
>TRBD1|NA|TRBV7-9|TRBJ1-1
TGTGCCAGCAGCGTAGGGCCGCAGGGGGGCCAAGCTTTCTTT
CASSVGPQGGQAFF
>TRBD2|NA|TRBV4-1|TRBJ2-1
TGCGCCAGCAGCCAGGCAATAGCGGGAGTGCCCTACAATGAGCAGTTCTTC
CASSQAIAGVPYNEQFF
>NA|NA|TRBV6-4|TRBJ1-1
TGTGCCAGCAGTGACTCAAAAGGGAGTGAGTCTGAAGCTTTCTTT
CASSDSKGSESEAFF
>TRBD2|NA|TRBV28|TRBJ2-2
TGTGCCAGCAGTTATGAGGGGGGACTAGCGGGATATACCGGGGAGCTGTTTTTT
CASSYEGGLAGYTGELFF
>NA|few|TRBV28|TRBJ1-2
TGTGCCAGCAGTCAAACCAAAAGGACAGTCTATGGCTACACCTTC
CASSQTKRTVYGYTF
>NA|NA|TRBV2|TRBJ1-6
TGTGCCAGCATGAGACAAGATAATTCACCCCTCCACTTT
CASMRQDNSPLHF
>NA|NA|TRBV7-9|TRBJ2-7
TGTTCCAGCGCGTCGCCGGGAGAGCGATACGAGCAGTACTTC
CSSASPGERYEQYF
>NA|few|TRBV5-1|TRBJ2-7
TGCGCCAGCAGCCGCTTTGGGGGACGGGCTAGCGATTACGAGCAGTACTTC
CASSRFGGRASDYEQYF
>NA|NA|TRBV19|TRBJ2-7
TGTGCCAGCAGCCTAGCGCTTAGCTCCTACGAGCAGTACTTC
CASSLALSSYEQYF
>NA|NA|TRBV27|TRBJ2-2
TGTGCCAGCAGTTTTAGACTAGCCGGGGAGCTGTTTTTT
CASSFRLAGELFF
>TRBD1|NA|TRBV4-2|TRBJ1-2
TGTGCCACCACACGTGGGACAGGGTACGGCTACACCTTC
CATTRGTGYGYTF
>TRBD1|few|TRBV6-1|TRBJ1-1
TGTGCCAGCAGTGAACTGGACAGGGCTTTCTTT
CASSELDRAFF
>NA|NA|TRBV7-2|TRBJ2-7
TGTGCCAGCAGCTTTTTTAGAATTAGCCGCGACGAGCAGTACTTC
CASSFFRISRDEQYF
>NA|NA|TRBV11-2|TRBJ2-7
TGTGCCAGCAGCTTAGAGTATAGGGGCTCGGGCGAGCAGTACTTC
CASSLEYRGSGEQYF
>TRBD1|NA|TRBV6-5|TRBJ2-5
TGTGCCAGCAGCCCAGGGGCAGGGGGCGGGGAGACCCAGTACTTC
CASSPGAGGGETQYF
>NA|NA|TRBV28|TRBJ1-2
TGTGCCAGCGGCGCGGGGGACTACTATGGCTACACCTTC
CASGAGDYYGYTF
>NA|NA|TRBV18|TRBJ1-1
TGTGCCAGCTCACCGCCGACAGGATCGAACACTGAAGCTTTCTTT
CASSPPTGSNTEAFF
>TRBD1|NA|TRBV5-1|TRBJ2-2
TGCGCCAGCAGCTTGGATGGACAGGGTACTACCGGGGAGCTGTTTTTT
CASSLDGQGTTGELFF
>NA|NA|TRBV7-6|TRBJ2-5
TGTGCCAGCAGCTTAAGGGGGACGGCGGGGAGGGCCAGGGAGACCCAGTACTTC
CASSLRGTAGRARETQYF